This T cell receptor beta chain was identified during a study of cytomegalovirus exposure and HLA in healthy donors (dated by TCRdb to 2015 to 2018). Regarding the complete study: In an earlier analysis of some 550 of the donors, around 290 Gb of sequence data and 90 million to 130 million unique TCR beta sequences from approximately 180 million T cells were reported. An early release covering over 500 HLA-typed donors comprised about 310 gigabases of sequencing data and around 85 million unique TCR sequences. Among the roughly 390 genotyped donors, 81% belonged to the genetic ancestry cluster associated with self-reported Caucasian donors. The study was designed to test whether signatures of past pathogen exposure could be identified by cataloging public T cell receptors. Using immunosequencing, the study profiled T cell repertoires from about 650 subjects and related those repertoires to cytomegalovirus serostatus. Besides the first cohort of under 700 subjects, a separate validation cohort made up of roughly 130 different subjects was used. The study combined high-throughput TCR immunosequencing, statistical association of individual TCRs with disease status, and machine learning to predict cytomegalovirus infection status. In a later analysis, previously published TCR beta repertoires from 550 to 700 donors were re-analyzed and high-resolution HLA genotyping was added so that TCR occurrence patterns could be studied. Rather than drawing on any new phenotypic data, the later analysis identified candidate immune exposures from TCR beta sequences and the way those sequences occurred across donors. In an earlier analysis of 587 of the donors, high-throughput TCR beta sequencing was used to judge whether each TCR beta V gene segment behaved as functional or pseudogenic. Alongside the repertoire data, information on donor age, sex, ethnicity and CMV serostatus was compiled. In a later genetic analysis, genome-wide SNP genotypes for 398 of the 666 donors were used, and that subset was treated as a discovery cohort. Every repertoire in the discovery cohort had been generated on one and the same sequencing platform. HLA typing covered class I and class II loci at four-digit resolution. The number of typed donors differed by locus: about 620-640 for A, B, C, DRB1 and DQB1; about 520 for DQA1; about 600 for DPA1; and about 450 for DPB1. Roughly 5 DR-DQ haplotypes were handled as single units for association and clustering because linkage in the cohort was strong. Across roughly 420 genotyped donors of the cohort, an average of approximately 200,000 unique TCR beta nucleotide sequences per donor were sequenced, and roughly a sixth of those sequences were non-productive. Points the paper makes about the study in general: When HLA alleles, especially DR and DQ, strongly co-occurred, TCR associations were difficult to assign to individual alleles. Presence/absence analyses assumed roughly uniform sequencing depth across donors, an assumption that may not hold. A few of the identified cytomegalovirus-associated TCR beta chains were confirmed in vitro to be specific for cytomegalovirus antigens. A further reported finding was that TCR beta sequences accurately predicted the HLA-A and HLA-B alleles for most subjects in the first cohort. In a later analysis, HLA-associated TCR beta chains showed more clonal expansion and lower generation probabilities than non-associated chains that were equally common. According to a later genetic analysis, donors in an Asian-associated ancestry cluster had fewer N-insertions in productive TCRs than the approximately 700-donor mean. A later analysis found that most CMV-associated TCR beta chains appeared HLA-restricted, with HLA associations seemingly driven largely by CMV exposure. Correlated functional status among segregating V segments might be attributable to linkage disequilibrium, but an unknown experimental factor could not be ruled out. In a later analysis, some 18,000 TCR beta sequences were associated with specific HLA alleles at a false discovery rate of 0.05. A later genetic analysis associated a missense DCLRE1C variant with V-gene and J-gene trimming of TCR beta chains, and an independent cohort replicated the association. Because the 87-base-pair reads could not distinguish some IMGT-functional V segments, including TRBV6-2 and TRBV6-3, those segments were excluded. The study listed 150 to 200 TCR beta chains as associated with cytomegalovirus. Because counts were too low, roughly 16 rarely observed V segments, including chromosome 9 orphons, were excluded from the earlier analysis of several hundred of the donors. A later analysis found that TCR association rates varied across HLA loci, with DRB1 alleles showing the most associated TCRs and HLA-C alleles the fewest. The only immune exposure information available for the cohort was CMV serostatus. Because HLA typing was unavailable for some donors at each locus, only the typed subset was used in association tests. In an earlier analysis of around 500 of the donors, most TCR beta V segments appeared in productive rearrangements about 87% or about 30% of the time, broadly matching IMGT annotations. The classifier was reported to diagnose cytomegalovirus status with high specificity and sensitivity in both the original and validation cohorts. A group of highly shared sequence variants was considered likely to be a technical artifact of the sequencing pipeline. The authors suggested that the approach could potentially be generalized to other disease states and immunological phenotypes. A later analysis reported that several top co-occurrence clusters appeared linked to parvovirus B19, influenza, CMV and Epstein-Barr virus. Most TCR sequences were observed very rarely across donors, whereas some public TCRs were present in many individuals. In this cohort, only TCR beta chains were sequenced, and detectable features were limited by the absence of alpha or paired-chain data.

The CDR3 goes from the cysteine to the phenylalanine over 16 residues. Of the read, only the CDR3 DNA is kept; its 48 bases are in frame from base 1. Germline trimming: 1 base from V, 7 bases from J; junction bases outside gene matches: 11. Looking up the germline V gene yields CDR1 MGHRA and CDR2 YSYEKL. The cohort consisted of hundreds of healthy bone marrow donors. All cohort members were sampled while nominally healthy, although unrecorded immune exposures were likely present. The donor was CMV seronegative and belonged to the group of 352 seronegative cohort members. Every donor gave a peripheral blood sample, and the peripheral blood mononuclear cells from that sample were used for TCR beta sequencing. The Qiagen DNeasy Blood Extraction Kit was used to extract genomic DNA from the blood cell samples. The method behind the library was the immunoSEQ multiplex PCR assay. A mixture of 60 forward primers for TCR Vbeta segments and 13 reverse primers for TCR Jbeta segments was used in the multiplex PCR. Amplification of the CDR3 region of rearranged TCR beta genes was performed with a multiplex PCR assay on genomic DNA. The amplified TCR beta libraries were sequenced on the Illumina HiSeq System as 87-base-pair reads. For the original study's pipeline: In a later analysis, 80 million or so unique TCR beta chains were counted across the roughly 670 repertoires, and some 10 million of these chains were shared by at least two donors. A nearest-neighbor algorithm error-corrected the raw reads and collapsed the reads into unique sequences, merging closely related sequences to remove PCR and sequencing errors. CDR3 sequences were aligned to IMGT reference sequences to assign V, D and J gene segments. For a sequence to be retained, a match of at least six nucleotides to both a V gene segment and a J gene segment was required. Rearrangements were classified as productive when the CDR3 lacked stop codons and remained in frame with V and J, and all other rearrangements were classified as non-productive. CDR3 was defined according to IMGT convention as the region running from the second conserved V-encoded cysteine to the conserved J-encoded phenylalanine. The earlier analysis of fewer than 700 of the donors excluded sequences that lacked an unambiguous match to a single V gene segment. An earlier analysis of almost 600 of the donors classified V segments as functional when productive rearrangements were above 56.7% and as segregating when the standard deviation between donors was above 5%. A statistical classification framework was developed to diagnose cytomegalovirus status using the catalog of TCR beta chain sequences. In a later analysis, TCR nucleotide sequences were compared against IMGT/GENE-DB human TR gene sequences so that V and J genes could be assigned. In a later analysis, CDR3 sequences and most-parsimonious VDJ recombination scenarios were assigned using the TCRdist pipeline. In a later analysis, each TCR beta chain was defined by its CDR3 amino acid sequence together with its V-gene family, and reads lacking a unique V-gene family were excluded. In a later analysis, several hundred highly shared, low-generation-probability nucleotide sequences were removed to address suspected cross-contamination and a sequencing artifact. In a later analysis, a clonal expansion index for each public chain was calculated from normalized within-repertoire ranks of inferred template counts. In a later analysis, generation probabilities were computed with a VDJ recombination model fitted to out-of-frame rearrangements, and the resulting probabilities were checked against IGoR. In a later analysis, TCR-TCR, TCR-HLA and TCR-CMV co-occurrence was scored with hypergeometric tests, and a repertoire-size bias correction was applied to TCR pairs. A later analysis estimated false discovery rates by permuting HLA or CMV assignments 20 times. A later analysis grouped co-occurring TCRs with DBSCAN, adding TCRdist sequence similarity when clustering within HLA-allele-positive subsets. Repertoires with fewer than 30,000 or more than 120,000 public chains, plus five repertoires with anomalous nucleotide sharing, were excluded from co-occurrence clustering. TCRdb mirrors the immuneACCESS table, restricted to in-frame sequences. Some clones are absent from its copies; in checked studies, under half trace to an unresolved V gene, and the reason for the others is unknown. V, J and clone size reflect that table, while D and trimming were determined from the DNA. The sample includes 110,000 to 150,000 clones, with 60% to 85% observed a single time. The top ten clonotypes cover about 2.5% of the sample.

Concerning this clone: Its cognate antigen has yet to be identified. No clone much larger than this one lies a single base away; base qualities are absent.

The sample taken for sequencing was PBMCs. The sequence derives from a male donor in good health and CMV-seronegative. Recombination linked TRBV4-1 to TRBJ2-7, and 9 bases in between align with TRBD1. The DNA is TGCGCCAGCAGCCAAGCGAGGGACAGGGACCCTCGAGAGCAGTACTTC. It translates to CASSQARDRDPREQYF.